The 9 T cell receptor beta chains below all came from one sample that was sequenced in a study of radiotherapy plus CTLA-4 blockade in lung cancer. TCRdb's table, derived via immunoSEQ multiplex PCR, lists solely in-frame clones and lacks some. The data show about 45,000 clones, around 63% seen once. The starting material was peripheral blood, obtained from a patient treated with radiotherapy plus ipilimumab. Receptors were obtained from a human donor with non-small cell lung cancer who had a partial response to radiotherapy plus ipilimumab.

The rearrangement joins TRBV4-3 to TRBJ1-2; 7 bases are shared with TRBD1. The CDR3 has 15 residues. Germline loops: CDR1 LGHNA, CDR2 YSLEER. Trimming cost V 2 bases and J 8 bases; bases outside gene matches: 11. The CDR3 spells CASSQTRTGPSGYTF. The CDR3 region has the DNA TGCGCCAGCAGCCAAACTAGGACAGGCCCTAGCGGCTACACCTTC.

This clone has only a few counts. The gene calls are TRBV27 and TRBJ1-2, with 8 bases identical to TRBD1. V dropped 4 bases and J dropped 8; count of bases not matched to a gene: 9. The germline gives CDR1 MNHEY, CDR2 SMNVEV (reference sequence). CDR3 size: 14 residues. As DNA, the CDR3 is TGTGCCAGCAGTTGGACAGGGATGGGACGGGGCTACACCTTC. It is translated as CASSWTGMGRGYTF.

The chain joins TRBV18 to TRBJ1-5; D gene uncertain. The germline V and J ends were trimmed by 1 base and 5 bases, with 12 bases remaining between them. This CDR3 contains 15 residues. The germline CDR1 and CDR2 sequences are KGHSH and LQKENI. Here the CDR3 DNA reads TGTGCCAGCTCACCACAAACGGGTATTGATCAGCCCCAGCATTTT. It is translated as CASSPQTGIDQPQHF.

The gene calls are TRBV6-1 and TRBJ2-1, with D perhaps matching TRBD1 (5 bases). CDR1 is MNHNS, CDR2 SASEGT, per germline. The CDR3 totals 13 residues. Trimming removed 1 base from V and 12 bases from J, with 13 bases in between. In DNA, the CDR3 is TGTGCCAGCAGTGAAGAGGTGGGGCGCGTGCAGTTCTTC. Amino acid sequence: CASSEEVGRVQFF.

The chain uses TRBV5-6 and TRBJ2-5; 7 bases align to TRBD2. The CDR3 is 15 amino acids. Germline loops: CDR1 SGHDT, CDR2 YYEEEE. After removal of 4 bases from V and 5 bases from J, the junction contained 11 bases not matched to a gene. The CDR3 is CASSRRTLGGETQYF. CDR3 bases: TGTGCCAGCAGCCGTCGGACACTCGGGGGGGAGACCCAGTACTTC. Based on the CDR3 plus reference TRBV5-6 and TRBJ2-5, the full variable domain is DAGVTQSPTHLIKTRGQQVTLRCSPKSGHDTVSWYQQALGQGPQFIFQYYEEEERQRGNFPDRFSGHQFPNYSSELNVNALLLGDSALYLCASSRRTLGGETQYFGPGTRLLVL.

The V and J genes are TRBV20-1 and TRBJ2-5, with D possibly being TRBD2 (7 bases). V shed 6 bases and J shed 6 bases, with 11 bases lying between them. The CDR3 is 11 residues long. Germline CDR1 is DFQATT and CDR2 is SNEGSKA (reference sequence). CDR3 nucleotides: TGCAGTGCAGGGGGGGGACAGACCCAGTACTTC. Translating gives CSAGGGQTQYF.

CDR3 amino acids: CATSRDSGGRYGYTF. The CDR3 DNA reads as TGTGCCACCAGCAGAGATAGTGGCGGCCGCTATGGCTACACCTTC. The V gene is TRBV15, the J gene TRBJ1-2; no clear D gene. This CDR3 region has 15 residues. The germline V and J ends were trimmed by 0 bases and 4 bases, with 12 bases remaining between them. Germline V gives CDR1 LNHNV, CDR2 YYDKDF (reference sequence).

The V gene is TRBV7-2, the J gene TRBJ1-1; D is ambiguous. Trimming stripped 4 bases from V and 4 bases from J, with 13 bases between. The length of the CDR3 is 14 residues. In germline, CDR1 is SGHTA, CDR2 FQGNSA. The CDR3 reads CASSSLASGTEAFF. The CDR3 DNA reads as TGTGCCAGCAGCTCCCTTGCTAGTGGCACTGAAGCTTTCTTT.

The chain carries TRBV5-8 and TRBJ2-1, with 14 bases that match TRBD2. J lost 10 bases, V lost 4 bases, and 7 bases had no gene match. The CDR3 is made up of 15 amino acids. Germline loops: CDR1 SGHTS, CDR2 YDEGEE. The CDR3 protein is CASSIGLAGGPEQFF. The CDR3 DNA follows: TGTGCCAGCAGCATCGGACTAGCGGGGGGCCCCGAGCAGTTCTTC. The full variable domain, its missing parts supplied by reference TRBV5-8 and TRBJ2-1, is EAGVTQSPTHLIKTRGQQATLRCSPISGHTSVYWYQQALGLGLQFLLWYDEGEERNRGNFPPRFSGRQFPNYSSELNVNALELEDSALYLCASSIGLAGGPEQFFGPGTRLTVL.